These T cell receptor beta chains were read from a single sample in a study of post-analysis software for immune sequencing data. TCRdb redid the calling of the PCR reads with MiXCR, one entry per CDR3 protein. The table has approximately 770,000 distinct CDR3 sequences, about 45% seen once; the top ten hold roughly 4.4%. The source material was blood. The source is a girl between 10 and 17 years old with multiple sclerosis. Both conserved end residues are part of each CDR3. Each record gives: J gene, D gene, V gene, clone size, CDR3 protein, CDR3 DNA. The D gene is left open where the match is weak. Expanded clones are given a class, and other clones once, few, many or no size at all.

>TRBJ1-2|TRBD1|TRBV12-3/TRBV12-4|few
CASSLTGQGVGYGYTF
TGTGCCAGCAGTTTGACGGGACAGGGGGTCGGCTATGGCTACACCTTC
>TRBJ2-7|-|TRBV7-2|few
CASSLVVKTEQYF
TGTGCCAGCAGCTTAGTAGTCAAGACCGAGCAGTACTTC
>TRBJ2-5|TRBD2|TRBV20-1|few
CSASRLAGYQETQYF
TGCAGTGCGAGCCGACTAGCGGGGTACCAAGAGACCCAGTACTTC
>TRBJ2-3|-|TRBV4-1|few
CASSQDYLAIDTQYF
TGCGCCAGCAGCCAAGATTACCTAGCGATTGATACGCAGTATTTT
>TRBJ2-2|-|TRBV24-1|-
CATSDSGRWTGELFF
TGTGCCACCAGTGATTCCGGTCGGTGGACCGGGGAGCTGTTTTTT
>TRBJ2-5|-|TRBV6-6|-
CASRSGTPGAQYF
TGTGCCAGCAGGTCTGGGACGCCGGGGGCCCAGTACTTC
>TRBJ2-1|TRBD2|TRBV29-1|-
CSVVVLAENNEQFF
TGCAGCGTTGTCGTCCTAGCGGAGAATAATGAGCAGTTCTTC
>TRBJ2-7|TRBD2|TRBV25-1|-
CASSEAGGEGEQYF
TGTGCCAGCAGTGAAGCGGGAGGTGAGGGGGAGCAGTACTTC
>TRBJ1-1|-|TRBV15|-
CATSRDVNTEAFF
TGTGCCACCAGCAGAGATGTGAACACTGAAGCTTTCTTT
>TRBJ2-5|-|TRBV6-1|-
CASSVDIYGGETQYF
TGTGCCAGCAGTGTGGACATCTACGGAGGAGAGACCCAGTACTTC
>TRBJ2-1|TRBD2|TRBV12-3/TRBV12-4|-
CASSRGLAGGPGHDSNEQFF
TGTGCCAGCAGTCGGGGACTAGCGGGAGGGCCCGGGCATGACAGTAATGAGCAGTTCTTC
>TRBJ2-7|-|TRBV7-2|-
CASSFTPTYEQYF
TGTGCCAGCAGCTTTACCCCTACCTACGAGCAGTACTTC
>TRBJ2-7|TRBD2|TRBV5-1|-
CASSSPLTGGSHEQYF
TGCGCCAGCAGCTCACCCCTCACGGGAGGATCCCACGAGCAGTACTTC
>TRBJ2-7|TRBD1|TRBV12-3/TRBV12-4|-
CASSLRQGGTYEQYF
TGTGCCAGCAGTCTTAGACAGGGGGGGACCTACGAGCAGTACTTC
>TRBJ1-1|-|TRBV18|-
CASSPSGQSTEAFF
TGTGCCAGCTCACCCTCGGGGCAGAGCACTGAAGCTTTCTTT
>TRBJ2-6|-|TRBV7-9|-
CVSSLWANSGANVRTF
TGTGTCAGCAGCCTATGGGCCAACTCTGGGGCCAACGTCCGGACTTTC
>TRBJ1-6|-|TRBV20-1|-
CSALQPGGGNSPLHF
TGCAGTGCTTTGCAACCGGGGGGGGGTAATTCACCCCTCCACTTT
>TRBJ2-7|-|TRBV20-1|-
CSAKVGTYEQYF
TGCAGTGCTAAGGTGGGGACGTACGAGCAGTACTTC
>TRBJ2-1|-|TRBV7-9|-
CAILPNEQFF
TGTGCCATCCTTCCCAATGAGCAGTTCTTC
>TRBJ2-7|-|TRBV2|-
CASSDEQGLSYEQYF
TGTGCCAGCAGTGATGAACAGGGCCTCTCCTACGAGCAGTACTTC
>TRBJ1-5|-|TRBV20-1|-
CSARDRKPGHRPYQPQHF
TGCAGTGCTAGAGATAGGAAGCCGGGACACAGACCTTATCAGCCCCAGCATTTT
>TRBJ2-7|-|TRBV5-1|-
CASSLAYRKGAYEQYF
TGCGCCAGCAGCTTGGCCTACAGAAAGGGAGCCTACGAGCAGTACTTC
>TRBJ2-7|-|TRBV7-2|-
CASSLMVEASYEQYF
TGTGCCAGCAGCTTAATGGTTGAGGCCTCCTACGAGCAGTACTTC
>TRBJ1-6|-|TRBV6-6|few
CASSYSSYSPLHF
TGTGCCAGCAGTTATTCATCGTATTCACCCCTCCACTTT